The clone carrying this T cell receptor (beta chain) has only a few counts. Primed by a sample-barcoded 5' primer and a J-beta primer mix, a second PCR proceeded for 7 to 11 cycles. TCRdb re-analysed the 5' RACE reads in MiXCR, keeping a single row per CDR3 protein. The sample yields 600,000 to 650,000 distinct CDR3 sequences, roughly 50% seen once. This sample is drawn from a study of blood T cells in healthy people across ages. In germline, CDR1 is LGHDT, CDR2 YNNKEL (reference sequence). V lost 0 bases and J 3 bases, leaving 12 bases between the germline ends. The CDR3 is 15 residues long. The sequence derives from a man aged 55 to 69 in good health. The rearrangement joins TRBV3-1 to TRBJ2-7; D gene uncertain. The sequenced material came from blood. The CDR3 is CASSQDGVRNYEQYF. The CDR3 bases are TGTGCCAGCAGCCAAGATGGCGTCAGAAACTACGAGCAGTACTTC.